This TCR beta chain was obtained from a study of blood T cell repertoires in COVID-19. Across the whole study: The origin of the acute and convalescent COVID-19 samples was the United States, Italy and Spain. T cells, B-cell-depleted T cells, or PBMCs supplied cDNA or gDNA.

Per the study methods: Amplification from reference gene primers served as the basis for estimated nucleated cell counts. Sequenced by immunoSEQ multiplex PCR; TCRdb stores in-frame clones only, minus some. The V and J calls and the clone size are those of that table, but D and trimming were determined from the DNA. The sample gives more than 300,000 clones, roughly 91% of which show up once; around 1.2% is in the top ten. The CDR3 spans 16 residues. Germline V lookup: CDR1 SEHNR, CDR2 FQNEAQ (reference sequence). The V gene lost 1 base and the J gene lost 3 bases, with 12 bases spanning the gap. Recovered status in Cohort 3 required two negative PCRs, clearance, or symptom resolution.

Sequencing was done on a sample of PBMCs or T cells enriched from blood (not recorded which). The V gene is TRBV7-9, the J gene TRBJ2-2; D remains ambiguous. This TCR was recovered from a woman between 18 and 29 years old who had recovered from COVID-19. The CDR3 is CASSLGSVEDTGELFF. The CDR3 bases are TGTGCCAGCAGCTTAGGGTCAGTAGAGGACACCGGGGAGCTGTTTTTT.